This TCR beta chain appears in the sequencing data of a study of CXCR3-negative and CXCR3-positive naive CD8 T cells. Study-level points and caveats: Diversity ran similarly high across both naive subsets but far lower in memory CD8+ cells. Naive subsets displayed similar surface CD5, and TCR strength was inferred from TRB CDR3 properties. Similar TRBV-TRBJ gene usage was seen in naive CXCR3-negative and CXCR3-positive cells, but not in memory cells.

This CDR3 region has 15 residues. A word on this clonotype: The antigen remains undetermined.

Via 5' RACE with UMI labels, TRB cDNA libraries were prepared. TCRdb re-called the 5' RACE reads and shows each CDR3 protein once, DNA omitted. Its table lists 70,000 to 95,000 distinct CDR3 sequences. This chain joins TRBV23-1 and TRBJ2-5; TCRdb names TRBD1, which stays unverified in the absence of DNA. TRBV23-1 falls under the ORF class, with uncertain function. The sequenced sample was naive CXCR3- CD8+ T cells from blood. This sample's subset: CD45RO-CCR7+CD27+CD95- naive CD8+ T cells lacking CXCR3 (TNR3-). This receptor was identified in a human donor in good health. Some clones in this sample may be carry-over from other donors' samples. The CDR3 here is CASSPHTGDGETQYF.